A single sample gave rise to the 21 T cell receptor beta chains below, sequenced in a study of T cells after yellow fever vaccination (dated by TCRdb to between 2018 and 2020). The sample's treatment or condition, from its label and the paper: live attenuated yellow fever vaccine strain. Libraries were made using 5' RACE. The listed sequencing device is Illumina HiSeq 2500. The public reads were run again by TCRdb, first through fastp at Q25 and then through MiXCR, and only productive beta chains were kept. Each CDR3 protein gets just one entry, which takes the most common genes and DNA from the rows behind it. This sample comprises roughly 520,000 distinct CDR3 sequences, just over 20% of them detected only once. Of the sample, about 16% falls within the top ten clones. Sequenced here: PBMCs, sampled approximately 22 days after the first yellow fever vaccination. All receptors come from a young man who received the YFV17D yellow fever vaccine.

This sequence joins TRBV20-1 and TRBJ1-1; D is unclear. The ends were cut back, 6 bases at V and 0 bases at J, with 14 bases in the middle. The CDR3 extends over 14 amino acids. Germline CDR1 and CDR2: DFQATT and SNEGSKA (reference sequence). The CDR3 reads CSAGLEAMNTEAFF. The CDR3 DNA reads TGCAGTGCGGGCCTGGAGGCCATGAACACTGAAGCTTTCTTT.

This clonotype has just a few counts. The chain is built from TRBV29-1 and TRBJ2-2, with unresolved D. The CDR3 length is 13 residues. V was pared by 3 bases and J by 0 bases, with 5 bases between. Germline CDR1 and CDR2: SQVTM and ANQGSEA. The CDR3 reads CSVDPTNTGELFF. The CDR3 nucleotides are TGCAGCGTTGACCCAACGAACACCGGGGAGCTGTTTTTT.

The V gene is TRBV7-3, the J gene TRBJ1-3; no clear D gene. Deletions cut 3 bases from V and 0 bases from J, with 9 bases between. Germline V lookup: CDR1 SGHTA, CDR2 FQGTGA. This CDR3 contains 15 residues. The CDR3 DNA reads TGTGCCAGCAGCTTCGTACGTGACTCTGGAAACACCATATATTTT. It encodes CASSFVRDSGNTIYF.

This clonotype was seen a few times. The chain couples TRBV5-5 to TRBJ1-2, with TRBD1 matching over 8 bases. CDR1 and CDR2 (germline): SGHKS, YYEKEE (reference sequence). Germline trimming cut 4 bases from V and 7 bases from J; bases unmatched to any gene: 6. The CDR3 is 13 amino acids. The CDR3 spells CASSADRALGYTF. In DNA, the CDR3 is TGTGCCAGCAGCGCGGACAGGGCCCTTGGCTACACCTTC. Full variable domain (remainder filled in from reference TRBV5-5 and TRBJ1-2): DAGVTQSPTHLIKTRGQQVTLRCSPISGHKSVSWYQQVLGQGPQFIFQYYEKEERGRGNFPDRFSARQFPNYSSELNVNALLLGDSALYLCASSADRALGYTFGSGTRLTVV.

This clonotype was detected a few times. The chain uses TRBV5-1 and TRBJ1-1; D remains unclear. The CDR3 extends over 15 amino acids. The germline V gene has CDR1 SGHRS and CDR2 YFSETQ. V was clipped by 1 base and J by 1 base, with 11 bases between them. CDR3 DNA sequence: TGCGCCAGCAGCTTGTTGACGATGCGGAACACTGAAGCTTTCTTT. Protein sequence: CASSLLTMRNTEAFF.

The V gene is TRBV30, the J gene TRBJ1-5; 9 bases are a match to TRBD1. The germline V gene has CDR1 GTSNPN and CDR2 SVGIG (reference sequence). The CDR3 is 14 residues long. With V trimmed by 6 bases and J by 7 bases, 10 bases remained unmatched. The CDR3 DNA reads as TGTGCCTGCGGACAGGGGTCCGTCGGGCAGCCCCAGCATTTT. This codes for CACGQGSVGQPQHF.

This clonotype was seen a handful of times. The chain combines TRBV7-9 with TRBJ2-3; D may be TRBD2 (5 bases). CDR1 SEHNR and CDR2 FQNEAQ come from the germline V gene (reference sequence). Between the trimmed V and J ends, which lost 5 bases and 0 bases, there was a span of 15 bases. The CDR3 has 16 amino acids. The CDR3 protein is CASSAGRTESTDTQYF. CDR3 sequence (DNA): TGTGCCAGCAGCGCGGGCCGGACTGAAAGCACAGATACGCAGTATTTT.

V and J are TRBV28 and TRBJ1-1; 10 positions agree with TRBD1. CDR1 is MDHEN and CDR2 is SYDVKM in the germline V gene. J gave up 6 bases and V 8 bases, and 6 bases lay outside the gene matches. The CDR3 consists of 13 residues. DNA for the CDR3: TGTGCCAGCGGGGACAGGGGATTCGCTGAAGCTTTCTTT. Translation: CASGDRGFAEAFF.

The chain employs TRBV7-9 and TRBJ2-4; no firm D call. Germline lookup yields CDR1 SEHNR and CDR2 FQNEAQ (reference sequence). The V end lost 5 bases, the J end lost 5 bases, and 10 bases lay between the germline ends. The CDR3 totals 13 residues. The CDR3 nucleotides read TGTGCCAGCAGCATTACCACCGAAAACATTCAGTACTTC. Protein sequence: CASSITTENIQYF.

This clonotype turned up a few times. The chain combines TRBV7-2 with TRBJ2-1; D is possibly TRBD1 or TRBD2 (6 bases each). The germline V gene encodes CDR1 SGHTA and CDR2 FQGNSA. The CDR3 totals 16 residues. Trimming pared 4 bases from V and 8 bases from J, leaving 21 bases between. CDR3 residues: CASSSPLRGERDEQFF. The CDR3 DNA reads TGTGCCAGCAGCTCCCCTCTGAGGGGGGAGCGGGATGAGCAGTTCTTC.

The rearrangement links TRBV12-3 or TRBV12-4 to TRBJ2-5; possibly TRBD2 for D (5 bases). CDR3 length equals 15 residues. V dropped 2 bases and J dropped 7 bases, with 17 bases sitting between them. The CDR3 is CASSLTRRRLGTQYF. The CDR3 DNA reads as TGTGCCAGCAGTTTAACTAGACGGAGATTGGGGACCCAGTACTTC.

This clonotype was observed a few times. The chain is built from TRBV24-1 and TRBJ2-2; D remains ambiguous. The CDR3 sequence is 15 residues long. With 4 bases removed from V and 4 bases from J, the gap between germline ends came to 12 bases. Germline assignment: CDR1 KGHDR and CDR2 SFDVKD. The CDR3: CATSDQDRTTGELFF. The CDR3 DNA follows: TGTGCCACCAGTGACCAGGATAGGACCACCGGGGAGCTGTTTTTT.

V is TRBV9 and J is TRBJ1-2, with D maybe TRBD1 (6 bases). Deletions cut 0 bases from V and 9 bases from J, with 18 bases between. Germline V lookup: CDR1 SGDLS, CDR2 YYNGEE. The length of the CDR3 is 15 residues. CDR3 nucleotide sequence: TGTGCCAGCAGCGTAGCTGCCCCGGGGGCGGATAGCTACACCTTC. Translation: CASSVAAPGADSYTF.

This clonotype was seen at least ten times. The J gene is TRBJ2-7, the V gene TRBV5-6; D not certain. The germline V gene encodes CDR1 SGHDT and CDR2 YYEEEE. The length of the CDR3 is 12 residues. Trimming removed 1 base at V and 2 bases at J, with 4 bases between. The CDR3 DNA is TGTGCCAGCAGCTTGTATACCTACGAGCAGTACGTC. The encoded protein is CASSLYTYEQYV.

This clonotype was counted only a few times. The V call is TRBV24-1, the J call TRBJ2-1; D is ambiguous. V was cut by 5 bases and J by 6 bases, with 7 bases left in between. The CDR3 contains 12 residues. Germline values: CDR1 KGHDR, CDR2 SFDVKD. The CDR3 loop is CATSGVINEQFF. The DNA of the CDR3 is TGTGCCACCAGTGGGGTCATCAATGAGCAGTTCTTC.

There are a few counts of this clonotype. The chain couples TRBV29-1 to TRBJ1-4; D is unresolved. V shed 5 bases and J shed 4 bases, with 11 bases lying between them. This CDR3 spans 13 amino acids. Germline CDR1 SQVTM, CDR2 ANQGSEA. The CDR3 sequence is CSVTGLLNEKLFF. In DNA, the CDR3 is TGCAGCGTTACGGGCCTCCTTAATGAAAAACTGTTTTTT. Full variable domain (outside the CDR3, taken from reference TRBV29-1 and TRBJ1-4): SAVISQKPSRDICQRGTSLTIQCQVDSQVTMMFWYRQQPGQSLTLIATANQGSEATYESGFVIDKFPISRPNLTFSTLTVSNMSPEDSSIYLCSVTGLLNEKLFFGSGTQLSVL.

The V gene is TRBV7-9, the J gene TRBJ1-1; D might be TRBD1 (5 bases). The CDR3 spans 14 residues. The V and J ends lost 5 bases and 2 bases respectively, with 12 bases between them. Germline CDR1 and CDR2: SEHNR and FQNEAQ (reference sequence). Here the CDR3 DNA reads TGTGCCAGCAGCAACTCGACAGTCAACACTGAAGCTTTCTTT. Translated, it gives CASSNSTVNTEAFF.

The chain recombines TRBV5-1 with TRBJ2-1, with TRBD1 matching over 7 bases. Germline V gene sequence: CDR1 SGHRS, CDR2 YFSETQ. This CDR3 comprises 16 residues. The junction had 12 bases not matched to a gene; V was cut back by 4 bases and J by 5 bases. Here the CDR3 reads CASSTQGIGGDNEQFF. CDR3 nucleotides: TGCGCCAGCAGCACACAGGGGATTGGGGGTGACAATGAGCAGTTCTTC.

The V and J genes are TRBV20-1 and TRBJ2-1, with TRBD2 identical over 11 bases. Germline CDR1 DFQATT, CDR2 SNEGSKA (reference sequence). This CDR3 region has 18 residues. With 0 bases clipped from V and 4 bases from J, the junction kept 11 bases outside the gene matches. The DNA of the CDR3 is TGCAGTGCTAGAGATCCCTATAGCGGGGGGGCCGGTTACAATGAGCAGTTCTTC. Amino acids: CSARDPYSGGAGYNEQFF.

A few counts support this clonotype. The gene calls are TRBV11-2 and TRBJ2-5, with D possibly TRBD1 on 7 matching bases. Germline values: CDR1 SGHAT, CDR2 FQNNGV. This CDR3 has 17 residues. Deletions cut 0 bases from V and 0 bases from J, with 14 bases between. Written as DNA, the CDR3 is TGTGCCAGCAGCTTAGACCAGGGGGGAGTGTACCAAGAGACCCAGTACTTC. This sequence encodes CASSLDQGGVYQETQYF.

The V gene is TRBV12-3 or TRBV12-4, the J gene TRBJ2-3; D possibly corresponds to TRBD2 (6 bases). CDR3 length: 15 residues. Trimming cost V 6 bases and J 4 bases, with 17 bases left between them. The CDR3 DNA reads as TGTGCCAGCAGCTCTGGGGGGACTTTCCCAGATACGCAGTATTTT. It specifies CASSSGGTFPDTQYF.